Each of the 28 T cell receptor beta chains below was sequenced from the same sample in a study of shared clonotypes between healthy human individuals. Clones were read by immunoSEQ multiplex PCR, and TCRdb kept only the in-frame ones, dropping some. The sample lists 2,500,000 or so clones; around nine tenths were seen once. Sequencing was done on a sample of naive CD4+ T cells sorted from blood. Subset denoted: CD45RA+ positively selected. The source is a man younger than 35 in good health.

The chain employs TRBV28 and TRBJ2-7; 9 bases match TRBD1. Germline values: CDR1 MDHEN, CDR2 SYDVKM. V lost 6 bases, J lost 2 bases, and 5 bases stayed unmatched. The CDR3 loop spans 14 amino acids. This CDR3 reads CASRPQGAPYEQYF. The CDR3 DNA follows: TGTGCCAGCAGACCACAGGGGGCACCCTACGAGCAGTACTTC. Combining the CDR3 with reference TRBV28 and TRBJ2-7 gives the whole variable domain DVKVTQSSRYLVKRTGEKVFLECVQDMDHENMFWYRQDPGLGLRLIYFSYDVKMKEKGDIPEGYSVSREKKERFSLILESASTNQTSMYLCASRPQGAPYEQYFGPGTRLTVT.

On this clone: At one end, the junction sequence differs from germline, possibly due to a read error. The rearrangement uses TRBV6-5 and TRBJ1-1; 7 nucleotides line up with TRBD1. Germline-derived CDR1 and CDR2 are MNHEY and SVGAGI. The CDR3 contains 13 residues. In DNA, the CDR3 is TGCGAAAGAGGGGGCCGGGGGGACACTGAAGCTTTCTTT. Amino acid sequence: CERGGRGDTEAFF.

CDR3 region: CASSLSLAVNTDTQYF. The CDR3 DNA is TGCGCCAGCAGCTTGAGCCTAGCGGTAAACACAGATACGCAGTATTTT. V gene TRBV5-1 combines with J gene TRBJ2-3; 7 nucleotides match TRBD2. Looked up from germline, CDR1 is SGHRS and CDR2 is YFSETQ. The CDR3 extends over 16 amino acids. J lost 2 bases, V lost 1 base, and 7 bases had no gene match. Full variable domain (remainder filled in from reference TRBV5-1 and TRBJ2-3): KAGVTQTPRYLIKTRGQQVTLSCSPISGHRSVSWYQQTPGQGLQFLFEYFSETQRNKGNFPGRFSGRQFSNSRSEMNVSTLELGDSALYLCASSLSLAVNTDTQYFGPGTRLTVL.

The sample holds one count of this clone. The chain links TRBV29-1 to TRBJ1-1; the match to TRBD1 covers 9 bases. Germline trimming cut 2 bases from V and 7 bases from J; bases unmatched to any gene: 14. This CDR3 is 16 amino acids long. Germline V gene lookup returns CDR1 SQVTM and CDR2 ANQGSEA. The CDR3, as DNA: TGCAGCGTTGAATTTTTAGGGACAGGGACTACTTATGAAGCTTTCTTT. This gives the protein CSVEFLGTGTTYEAFF.

This sequence joins TRBV28 and TRBJ2-4; TRBD1 might be the D (6 bases). The V gene lost 6 bases and the J gene lost 2 bases, with 11 bases spanning the gap. CDR3 length equals 14 residues. CDR1 and CDR2 from the germline V gene are MDHEN and SYDVKM. DNA of the CDR3: TGTGCCAGCAGCCCACAGGGAACCAAAAACATTCAGTACTTC. Encoded protein: CASSPQGTKNIQYF.

The CDR3 DNA is TGTGCCAGCAGCAGGACGGTAGATGAAAAACTGTTTTTT. Translated: CASSRTVDEKLFF. The chain is built from TRBV6-5 and TRBJ1-4; D is unclear. Trimming stripped 6 bases from V and 6 bases from J, with 11 bases between. The germline CDR1 and CDR2 sequences are MNHEY and SVGAGI. CDR3 size: 13 residues.

The rearrangement links TRBV19 to TRBJ2-7; D gene unclear. The V and J ends lost 6 bases and 3 bases respectively, with 12 bases between them. Germline assignment: CDR1 LNHDA and CDR2 SQIVND (reference sequence). This CDR3 is 13 amino acids long. CDR3 region: CASSPRLGYEQYF. The CDR3 DNA reads TGTGCCAGTAGCCCCCGGCTGGGCTACGAGCAGTACTTC.

This clone was seen a handful of times. The J gene is TRBJ1-1, the V gene TRBV4-1; D uncertain. CDR1 is MGHRA, CDR2 YSYEKL, per germline. Between the trimmed V and J ends, which lost 1 base and 2 bases, there was a span of 8 bases. The CDR3 runs 14 residues. CDR3 residues: CASSQVSLNTEAFF. The CDR3 bases are TGCGCCAGCAGCCAAGTCTCCCTCAACACTGAAGCTTTCTTT.

This clone occurred once. The sample contains more than one DNA sequence encoding this CDR3. V usage is TRBV30 and J usage is TRBJ1-2; no clear D gene. The CDR3 sequence is 10 residues long. Trimming left V 1 base short and J 8 bases short, with 5 bases between. CDR1 is GTSNPN, CDR2 SVGIG, per germline (reference sequence). The CDR3 region is CAWSEVGYTF. The CDR3 bases are TGTGCCTGGAGTGAGGTAGGCTACACCTTC.

In the case of this clone: This CDR3 is also generated by other DNA sequences in the sample. The chain carries TRBV30 and TRBJ1-6; D is undetermined. V was shortened by 1 base and J by 7 bases, with 8 bases between the two germline ends. The CDR3 is 13 amino acids. Per the germline V gene, CDR1 is GTSNPN and CDR2 is SVGIG (reference sequence). CDR3 nucleotides: TGTGCCTGGAGTGGGCAGGCCAATTCACCCCTCCACTTT. It specifies CAWSGQANSPLHF.

The rearrangement uses TRBV11-2 and TRBJ2-5; 10 positions match TRBD2. The end of the DNA fits TRBJ2-7 better, so the J call may be wrong. The CDR3 spans 14 residues. Germline-derived CDR1 and CDR2 are SGHAT and FQNNGV. CDR3: CASSVTSGNYEQYF. CDR3 in DNA: TGTGCCAGCAGCGTCACTAGCGGGAATTACGAGCAGTACTTC.

The J gene is TRBJ2-1, the V gene TRBV6-6; tentatively, D is TRBD1 or TRBD2 (5 bases each). The V end was cut by 8 bases, the J end by 2 bases, with 16 bases between. This CDR3 is 15 amino acids long. Germline V CDR1 and CDR2: MNHNY, SVGAGI (reference sequence). CDR3 nucleotide sequence: TGTGCCAGCGTGGGACCCGGATGGGCCTACAATGAGCAGTTCTTC. Amino acid sequence: CASVGPGWAYNEQFF.

The rearrangement joins TRBV27 to TRBJ2-7; 7 bases agree with TRBD2. Trimming took 3 bases from V and 3 from J; bases not matched to a gene: 11. CDR3 length: 16 amino acids. The germline CDR1 and CDR2 sequences are MNHEY and SMNVEV (reference sequence). The CDR3 loop reads CASSFGGSGSIYEQYF. In nucleotides, the CDR3 is TGTGCCAGCAGTTTCGGGGGTAGCGGGTCTATCTACGAGCAGTACTTC.

The V gene is TRBV10-3, the J gene TRBJ2-3; 7 bases align to TRBD2. V shed 2 bases, J shed 2 bases, and the junction held 1 base outside the gene matches. The CDR3 is 14 residues long. Looked up from germline, CDR1 is ENHRY and CDR2 is SYGVKD. The CDR3 nucleotides are TGTGCCATCAGTGAGGGGGACTACACAGATACGCAGTATTTT. Translated, it gives CAISEGDYTDTQYF.

CDR3 in amino acids: CASSMAGSETQYF. DNA of the CDR3: TGTGCCAGTAGTATGGCAGGGTCGGAGACCCAGTACTTC. V and J are TRBV19 and TRBJ2-5; D is possibly TRBD1 (5 bases). CDR3 length: 13 residues. Germline loops: CDR1 LNHDA, CDR2 SQIVND (reference sequence). Trimming stripped 3 bases from V and 5 bases from J, with 10 bases between.

The rearrangement joins TRBV21-1 to TRBJ2-7; the table assigns TRBD2, which was not confirmed against the DNA. TRBV21-1 is a recognized pseudogene. CDR3 length equals 16 residues. The CDR3 DNA reads as TGTGCCAGCAGCAAAAGGGAGGTCAGGGCCAGGTACGAGCAGTACTTC. Amino acid sequence: CASSKREVRARYEQYF.

With respect to this clone: This CDR3 is also generated by other DNA sequences in the sample. The V gene is TRBV6-5, the J gene TRBJ1-2; D gene ambiguous. V lost 0 bases, J lost 5 bases, and 7 bases lay in between. The CDR3 is 13 residues long. Germline values: CDR1 MNHEY, CDR2 SVGAGI. CDR3 protein: CASSYSRGYGYTF. CDR3 nucleotide sequence: TGTGCCAGCAGTTACTCTCGGGGATATGGCTACACCTTC.

This sequence joins TRBV7-3 and TRBJ2-3; tentatively, D is TRBD1 (6 bases). Looked up from germline, CDR1 is SGHTA and CDR2 is FQGTGA. The CDR3 spans 15 residues. Trimming took off 5 bases at V and 3 bases at J, with 15 bases between the two ends. The CDR3 DNA follows: TGTGCCAGCAGCACCACAGGGAAAGGGACAGATACGCAGTATTTT. This sequence encodes CASSTTGKGTDTQYF.

This chain joins TRBV5-1 and TRBJ2-3; the match to TRBD1 covers 7 bases. Germline-derived CDR1 and CDR2 are SGHRS and YFSETQ. V was pared by 7 bases and J by 2 bases, with 4 bases of the junction left unmatched. The CDR3 runs 13 residues. The CDR3 sequence is CASGGQNTDTQYF. The CDR3 nucleotides read TGCGCCAGCGGGGGACAGAACACAGATACGCAGTATTTT.

The rearrangement links TRBV28 to TRBJ1-3; perhaps TRBD1 as D (6 bases). The ends were cut back, 1 base at V and 2 bases at J, with 12 bases in the middle. This CDR3 contains 16 residues. Germline V gene data show CDR1 as MDHEN and CDR2 as SYDVKM. For the CDR3, the DNA is TGTGCCAGCAGTTTATTTGAAAGGACAGCTGGAAACACCATATATTTT. Amino acids: CASSLFERTAGNTIYF.

This clone occurred a few times. CDR3 in DNA: TGCAGTGCTAGTGACGGGGACGAGCAGTACTTC. It is translated as CSASDGDEQYF. The genes are TRBV20-1 and TRBJ2-7, with D possibly being TRBD2 (5 bases). The V and J ends lost 3 bases and 5 bases respectively, with 8 bases between them. The CDR3 is 11 residues long. Germline lookup yields CDR1 DFQATT and CDR2 SNEGSKA (reference sequence).

The chain uses TRBV18 and TRBJ2-7, with TRBD2 matching over 8 bases. The CDR3 contains 15 residues. From germline, CDR1 is KGHSH and CDR2 LQKENI. V lost 0 bases to trimming and J lost 2 bases; unmatched junction nucleotides: 3. DNA of the CDR3: TGTGCCAGCTCACCACCGAATAGCGGGACCTACGAGCAGTACTTC. This sequence encodes CASSPPNSGTYEQYF.

The chain combines TRBV4-3 with TRBJ2-7, with 9 bases lining up with TRBD1. The CDR3 is 15 amino acids. The V gene's germline CDR1 is LGHNA and CDR2 YSLEER. V shed 0 bases, J shed 6 bases, and the junction held 6 bases outside the gene matches. The CDR3 sequence is CASSQDRTGVVEQYF. CDR3 DNA: TGCGCCAGCAGCCAAGATCGGACAGGGGTGGTCGAGCAGTACTTC.

The chain is built from TRBV4-3 and TRBJ2-1, with 9 bases identical to TRBD2. Germline V CDR1 and CDR2: LGHNA, YSLEER. Trimming took 1 base from V and 4 from J; bases not matched to a gene: 5. The CDR3 is 16 residues long. CDR3 DNA: TGCGCCAGCAGCCAAGCGGGACTAGCACTTTACAATGAGCAGTTCTTC. This translates into CASSQAGLALYNEQFF.

V is TRBV30 and J is TRBJ1-6; 8 nucleotides match TRBD1. Trimming cost V 5 bases and J 9 bases; bases outside gene matches: 9. CDR3 length: 14 amino acids. Germline CDR1 GTSNPN, CDR2 SVGIG (reference sequence). CDR3 region: CAWEPGQAFSPLHF. The DNA of the CDR3 is TGTGCCTGGGAACCGGGACAGGCCTTTTCACCCCTCCACTTT. The full variable domain, completed using reference TRBV30 and TRBJ1-6, is SQTIHQWPATLVQPVGSPLSLECTVEGTSNPNLYWYRQAAGRGLQLLFYSVGIGQISSEVPQNLSASRPQDRQFILSSKKLLLSDSGFYLCAWEPGQAFSPLHFGNGTRLTVT.

The V and J genes are TRBV29-1 and TRBJ2-5; D could derive from TRBD1 or TRBD2 (5 bases each). The CDR3 has 18 amino acids. Germline lookup yields CDR1 SQVTM and CDR2 ANQGSEA. V gave up 1 base and J gave up 5 bases, with 26 bases separating them. The CDR3 sequence: CSVEARLTGPPFGETQYF. The CDR3 region has the DNA TGCAGCGTTGAAGCTAGACTTACGGGACCCCCATTCGGGGAGACCCAGTACTTC. Filled out from reference TRBV29-1 and TRBJ2-5, the complete variable domain reads SAVISQKPSRDICQRGTSLTIQCQVDSQVTMMFWYRQQPGQSLTLIATANQGSEATYESGFVIDKFPISRPNLTFSTLTVSNMSPEDSSIYLCSVEARLTGPPFGETQYFGPGTRLLVL.

With regard to this clone: Additional DNA sequences in this sample encode the identical CDR3. This sequence joins TRBV10-3 and TRBJ1-2; tentatively, D is TRBD1 (5 bases). The germline gives CDR1 ENHRY, CDR2 SYGVKD. The length of the CDR3 is 13 residues. The ends were cut back, 6 bases at V and 2 bases at J, with 10 bases in the middle. DNA for the CDR3: TGTGCCATCAGAGGGACCGGCAACTATGGCTACACCTTC. Translating it yields CAIRGTGNYGYTF.

V usage is TRBV5-4 and J usage is TRBJ2-5; TRBD2 aligns across 7 bases. V lost 0 bases, J lost 5 bases, and 7 bases stayed unmatched. The CDR3 totals 15 residues. Germline CDR1 and CDR2: SGHNT and YYREEE (reference sequence). The CDR3 DNA follows: TGTGCCAGCAGCTTGGGGGTAGCGGGCCCGGAGACCCAGTACTTC. Protein product: CASSLGVAGPETQYF.